This is a list of T cell receptor beta chains from one sample in a study of T cell changes during pregnancy in multiple sclerosis. Libraries were prepared by immunoSEQ multiplex PCR; TCRdb keeps only in-frame clonotypes and omits some of them. There are tens of thousands of clones in the sample; more than 80% occur only once, and 0.2% to 0.25% lies in the top ten. Source: CD4+ T cells from peripheral blood mononuclear cells, taken before pregnancy. Receptors originate from a female donor with multiple sclerosis, enrolled in a pregnancy study. The CDR3 runs from the conserved cysteine through the conserved F or W. D genes are given only for firm matches. Clone size is not always given. Where it is, it says once, few, many or a class for expanded clones.

J	D	size	V	CDR3	DNA
TRBJ2-6	TRBD1	-	TRBV4-1	CASSQVGQVDASGANVLTF	TGCGCCAGCAGCCAAGTGGGACAGGTGGATGCATCGGGGGCCAACGTCCTGACTTTC
TRBJ2-2	-	-	TRBV5-6	CASSLYAGRYGELFF	TGTGCCAGCAGCTTGTACGCAGGGAGGTACGGGGAGCTGTTTTTT
TRBJ2-2	TRBD2	-	TRBV7-2	CASSTRLAGGLWDTGELFF	TGTGCCAGCAGCACCCGACTAGCGGGAGGTCTTTGGGACACCGGGGAGCTGTTTTTT
TRBJ2-5	TRBD2	-	TRBV28	CASFLSGGGGQETQYF	TGTGCCAGTTTCCTTTCTGGCGGGGGAGGCCAAGAGACCCAGTACTTC
TRBJ2-3	TRBD2	-	TRBV15	CATSRDLRKRDRTDTQYF	TGTGCCACCAGCAGAGATCTTAGGAAGCGGGACCGCACAGATACGCAGTATTTT
TRBJ2-7	TRBD2	-	TRBV27	CASRPSGAPLKQYF	TGTGCCAGCAGACCAAGCGGGGCCCCCTTAAAGCAGTACTTC
TRBJ2-5	-	-	TRBV5-1	CASSLAREETQYF	TGCGCCAGCAGCTTGGCACGGGAAGAGACCCAGTACTTC
TRBJ1-2	TRBD1	-	TRBV6-5	CASKGAPWGYTF	TGTGCCAGTAAGGGGGCGCCTTGGGGCTACACCTTC
TRBJ1-2	-	-	TRBV2	CASILGELDGYTF	TGTGCCAGCATTCTCGGGGAGCTCGACGGCTACACCTTC
TRBJ2-4	-	-	TRBV18	CASSKLLAKNIQYF	TGTGCCAGCTCAAAGTTACTAGCCAAAAACATTCAGTACTTC
TRBJ2-5	-	-	TRBV6-1	CASSERGGGGKTQYF	TGTGCCAGCAGTGAAAGGGGGGGAGGTGGTAAGACCCAGTACTTC
TRBJ1-5	-	-	TRBV19	CASSGRTRSNQPQHF	TGTGCCAGTAGTGGCCGGACAAGAAGCAATCAGCCCCAGCATTTT
TRBJ2-7	TRBD2	-	TRBV7-2	CASSLKLAGEYPLYEQYF	TGTGCCAGCAGCTTAAAACTAGCGGGAGAATATCCCCTCTACGAGCAGTACTTC
TRBJ2-7	TRBD2	-	TRBV4-1	CASSQPFVREGTYEQYF	TGCGCCAGCAGCCAGCCGTTCGTGCGGGAGGGGACCTACGAGCAGTACTTC
TRBJ1-1	-	-	TRBV28	CASSFLGVNTEAFF	TGTGCCAGCAGTTTCCTTGGAGTGAACACTGAAGCTTTCTTT
TRBJ2-7	-	-	TRBV5-4	CASSLLGAGEQYF	TGTGCCAGCAGCTTATTGGGGGCCGGGGAGCAGTACTTC
TRBJ2-1	TRBD1	-	TRBV11-1	CASSSQGANEQFF	TGTGCCAGCAGCTCACAGGGGGCTAATGAGCAGTTCTTC
TRBJ2-5	TRBD2	-	TRBV15	CATTQGLAPETQYF	TGTGCCACCACCCAGGGACTAGCCCCAGAGACCCAGTACTTC
TRBJ1-3	-	-	TRBV7-2	CASSLSGLSGNTIYF	TGTGCCAGCAGCTTGTCAGGGCTTTCTGGAAACACCATATATTTT
TRBJ2-4	TRBD2	-	TRBV5-1	CASSLAGRGKNIQYF	TGCGCCAGCAGCTTGGCCGGGAGGGGGAAAAACATTCAGTACTTC
TRBJ2-7	-	-	TRBV7-2	CASSLYAGADYEQYF	TGTGCCAGCAGCTTATATGCGGGGGCAGACTACGAGCAGTACTTC
TRBJ1-2	TRBD1	-	TRBV19	CASSRDRSYGYTF	TGTGCCAGTAGTCGGGACAGGAGCTATGGCTACACCTTC
TRBJ2-4	-	-	TRBV5-6	CASSLGENIQYF	TGTGCCAGCAGTCTCGGGGAAAACATTCAGTACTTC
TRBJ1-2	-	-	TRBV7-2	CASSLRQAYGYTF	TGTGCCAGCAGCTTAAGACAGGCGTATGGCTACACCTTC
TRBJ1-4	TRBD1	-	TRBV19	CASMDRVREKLFF	TGTGCCAGTATGGACAGGGTGAGAGAAAAACTGTTTTTT
TRBJ2-7	-	-	TRBV19	CASSMFPLSYEQYF	TGTGCCAGTAGTATGTTCCCCCTCTCCTACGAGCAGTACTTC
TRBJ1-2	-	few	TRBV19	CASSIDGTPSGYTF	TGTGCCAGTAGTATAGACGGGACACCTTCTGGCTACACCTTC
TRBJ2-1	TRBD2	-	TRBV28	CASRPTSGRGNEQFF	TGTGCCAGCAGGCCGACTAGCGGGAGGGGGAATGAGCAGTTCTTC
TRBJ2-5	-	few	TRBV7-9	CASNTGSFQETQYF	TGTGCCAGTAACACGGGGAGCTTCCAAGAGACCCAGTACTTC
TRBJ2-1	-	-	TRBV19	CASSRTAYNEQFF	TGTGCCAGTAGTCGGACAGCTTACAATGAGCAGTTCTTC
TRBJ2-1	-	once	TRBV6-4	CASSVSTLSSYNEQFF	TGTGCCAGCAGTGTGAGTACGCTGAGCTCCTACAATGAGCAGTTCTTC
TRBJ2-4	TRBD1	-	TRBV5-1	CASSSPGQGEAKNIQYF	TGCGCCAGCAGCTCCCCGGGACAGGGGGAAGCCAAAAACATTCAGTACTTC
TRBJ1-1	TRBD1	few	TRBV18	CASSPKTGENTEAFF	TGTGCCAGCTCACCCAAGACAGGGGAGAATACTGAAGCTTTCTTT
TRBJ1-1	TRBD1	few	TRBV19	CASSIPSGGHTEAFF	TGTGCCAGTAGTATTCCTTCAGGGGGTCACACTGAAGCTTTCTTT
TRBJ2-7	TRBD1	-	TRBV9	CASSVVPGGFYEQYF	TGTGCCAGCAGCGTAGTTCCAGGGGGCTTTTACGAGCAGTACTTC
TRBJ2-1	-	-	TRBV30	CAWSVRSLNEQFF	TGTGCCTGGAGTGTACGGAGTCTGAATGAGCAGTTCTTC
TRBJ2-1	TRBD2	-	TRBV29-1	CSVDVAGGNEQFF	TGCAGCGTTGACGTAGCGGGAGGCAATGAGCAGTTCTTC
TRBJ1-5	TRBD1	-	TRBV6-5	CASRPDREEPQHF	TGTGCCAGCAGACCCGACAGGGAAGAGCCCCAGCATTTT
TRBJ2-7	-	-	TRBV7-9	CASSRRTGSSYEQYF	TGTGCCAGCAGCCGCAGGACGGGAAGCTCCTACGAGCAGTACTTC
TRBJ2-2	TRBD2	-	TRBV7-3	CASSRNPAGTSGKWELFF	TGTGCCAGCAGCCGAAACCCAGCCGGGACTAGCGGGAAATGGGAGCTGTTTTTT
TRBJ1-2	TRBD1	-	TRBV28	CATGKGDRYVGYTF	TGTGCCACCGGCAAAGGGGACAGATACGTTGGCTACACCTTC
TRBJ2-5	TRBD2	-	TRBV27	CASSLSISGRRETQYF	TGTGCCAGCAGTTTATCGATTAGCGGGAGGCGGGAGACCCAGTACTTC
TRBJ1-1	TRBD1	-	TRBV28	CASRSPGQLMNTEAFF	TGTGCCAGCAGATCGCCGGGACAGCTCATGAACACTGAAGCTTTCTTT
TRBJ2-7	TRBD2	-	TRBV19	CASSDWGGESSEQYF	TGTGCCAGTAGCGACTGGGGAGGGGAAAGCTCCGAGCAGTACTTC
TRBJ1-1	TRBD1	-	TRBV7-3	CASSVTGKGTEAFF	TGTGCCAGCAGCGTGACAGGGAAGGGGACTGAAGCTTTCTTT
TRBJ2-7	-	-	TRBV28	CASSLHGGGSYEQYF	TGTGCCAGCAGTTTACATGGAGGGGGCAGTTACGAGCAGTACTTC
TRBJ2-2	-	-	TRBV16	CASSQVGEGGELFF	TGTGCCAGCAGCCAAGTAGGAGAAGGCGGGGAGCTGTTTTTT
TRBJ2-7	TRBD1	-	TRBV6-5	CASSLVQGIHEQYF	TGTGCCAGCAGCCTGGTACAGGGGATCCACGAGCAGTACTTC
TRBJ2-7	-	-	TRBV6-5	CASSSPSWANYEQYF	TGTGCCAGCAGTTCCCCATCTTGGGCCAATTACGAGCAGTACTTC
TRBJ1-6	TRBD1	-	TRBV2	CASTKGDRDNSPLHF	TGTGCCAGCACGAAAGGGGACAGAGACAATTCACCCCTCCACTTT
TRBJ1-1	-	-	TRBV6-5	CASSYSRGPEAFF	TGTGCCAGCAGTTACTCGCGGGGACCTGAAGCTTTCTTT
TRBJ2-4	TRBD2	-	TRBV18	CASTPSGRSSKNIQYF	TGTGCCAGCACCCCTAGCGGGAGGTCCTCCAAAAACATTCAGTACTTC
TRBJ1-1	-	-	TRBV6-1	CASSQRGSGGTEAFF	TGTGCCAGCAGTCAAAGGGGATCCGGGGGCACTGAAGCTTTCTTT
TRBJ1-1	TRBD1	-	TRBV19	CASSRIRGRKNTEAFF	TGTGCCAGTAGCAGGATCAGGGGGAGAAAGAACACTGAAGCTTTCTTT
TRBJ2-7	-	-	TRBV15	CATSVPPLYEQYF	TGTGCCACCAGCGTCCCCCCCCTCTACGAGCAGTACTTC